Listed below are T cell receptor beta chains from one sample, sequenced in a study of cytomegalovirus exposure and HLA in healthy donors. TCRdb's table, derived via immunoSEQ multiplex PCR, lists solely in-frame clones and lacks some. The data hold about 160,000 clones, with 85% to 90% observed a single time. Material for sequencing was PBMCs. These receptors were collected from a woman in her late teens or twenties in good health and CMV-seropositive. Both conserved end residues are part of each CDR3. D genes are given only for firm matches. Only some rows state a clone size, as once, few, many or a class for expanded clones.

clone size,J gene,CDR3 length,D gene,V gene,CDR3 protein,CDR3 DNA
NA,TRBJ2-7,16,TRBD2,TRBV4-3,CASSQELAGISYEQYF,TGCGCCAGCAGCCAAGAGTTAGCGGGAATCTCCTACGAGCAGTACTTC
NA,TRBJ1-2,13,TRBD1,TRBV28,CASSQGQGGGYTF,TGTGCCAGCAGCCAGGGACAGGGAGGGGGCTACACCTTC
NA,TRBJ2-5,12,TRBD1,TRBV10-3,CATTGDQETQYF,TGTGCCACAACAGGGGACCAAGAGACCCAGTACTTC
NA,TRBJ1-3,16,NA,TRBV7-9,CASSLGPGRDGNTIYF,TGTGCCAGCAGCTTAGGGCCAGGGCGTGATGGAAACACCATATATTTT
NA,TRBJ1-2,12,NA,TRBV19,CASSIGQLGYTF,TGTGCCAGTAGTATCGGACAGTTGGGCTACACCTTC
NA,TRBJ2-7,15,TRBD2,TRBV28,CASSTEASGTYEQYF,TGTGCCAGCAGCACCGAAGCTAGCGGGACCTACGAGCAGTACTTC
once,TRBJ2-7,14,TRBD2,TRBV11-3,CASSLLTSGYEQYF,TGTGCCAGCAGCTTACTCACTAGCGGATACGAGCAGTACTTC
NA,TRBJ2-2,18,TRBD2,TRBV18,CASSSQPSGGANTGELFF,TGTGCCAGCTCCTCCCAACCTAGCGGGGGTGCGAACACCGGGGAGCTGTTTTTT
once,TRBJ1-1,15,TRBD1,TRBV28,CASSKPQGAYTEAFF,TGTGCCAGCAGTAAGCCCCAGGGGGCGTATACTGAAGCTTTCTTT
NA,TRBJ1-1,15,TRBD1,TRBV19,CASSEVTGWSTEAFF,TGTGCCAGTAGTGAAGTGACAGGGTGGAGCACTGAAGCTTTCTTT
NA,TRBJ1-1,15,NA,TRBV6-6,CASTEGGSVNTEAFF,TGTGCCAGCACGGAGGGAGGCTCGGTGAACACTGAAGCTTTCTTT
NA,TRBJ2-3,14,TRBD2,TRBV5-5,CASSLLADTDTQYF,TGTGCCAGCAGCCTTCTAGCGGACACAGATACGCAGTATTTT
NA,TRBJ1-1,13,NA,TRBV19,CASRSGVNTEAFF,TGTGCCAGTAGAAGCGGGGTGAACACTGAAGCTTTCTTT
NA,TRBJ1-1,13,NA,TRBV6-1,CASSEAGATEAFF,TGTGCCAGCAGTGAAGCGGGGGCAACTGAAGCTTTCTTT
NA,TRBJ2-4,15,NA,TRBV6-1,CASSDPRRAPSFQYF,TGTGCCAGCAGTGATCCTAGGCGGGCTCCTTCTTTTCAGTACTTC
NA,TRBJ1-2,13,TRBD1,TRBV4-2,CASSLGQGRGYTF,TGTGCCAGCAGCCTGGGACAGGGGAGGGGCTACACCTTC
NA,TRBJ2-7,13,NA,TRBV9,CASSPTPRDEQYF,TGTGCCAGCAGCCCCACTCCGAGGGACGAGCAGTACTTC
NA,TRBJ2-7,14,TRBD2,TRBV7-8,CASSSGLAAYEQYF,TGTGCCAGCAGCTCCGGACTAGCGGCCTACGAGCAGTACTTC
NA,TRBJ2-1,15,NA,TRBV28,CASSYSRGTYNEQFF,TGTGCCAGCAGTTATTCCAGGGGCACCTACAATGAGCAGTTCTTC
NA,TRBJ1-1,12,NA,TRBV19,CASRQMETEAFF,TGTGCCAGTCGACAGATGGAGACTGAAGCTTTCTTT
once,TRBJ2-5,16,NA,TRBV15,CATSTSAGGFQETQYF,TGTGCCACCAGCACCTCGGCAGGGGGGTTCCAAGAGACCCAGTACTTC
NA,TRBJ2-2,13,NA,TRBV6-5,CASSSENTGELFF,TGTGCCAGCAGTTCAGAGAACACCGGGGAGCTGTTTTTT
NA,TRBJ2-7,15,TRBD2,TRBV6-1,CASSEVASGPYEQYF,TGTGCCAGCAGTGAAGTAGCTAGCGGGCCTTACGAGCAGTACTTC
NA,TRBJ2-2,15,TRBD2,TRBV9,CASSPSGRNTGELFF,TGTGCCAGCAGCCCGAGCGGGAGGAACACCGGGGAGCTGTTTTTT
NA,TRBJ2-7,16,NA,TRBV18,CASSPGVAGTTYEQYF,TGTGCCAGCTCACCAGGGGTCGCGGGCACCACCTACGAGCAGTACTTC
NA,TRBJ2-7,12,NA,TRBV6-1,CASNLQAYEQYF,TGTGCCAGCAACCTCCAGGCCTACGAGCAGTACTTC